This T cell receptor beta chain was found in a study of CD8+CD57+ T cells in acquired aplastic anemia. Study summary: Sorted CD4+ and CD8+ cells gave a mean 3.2 ug DNA, range roughly 0.18 to 30 ug. General observations from the study: The number of CD8+ CDR3 sequences shared by patients and controls was twenty-nine.

Investigators profiled TCR beta VDJ and CDR3 from genomic DNA template. Via MiXCR, TCRdb re-called the reads, giving one row per CDR3 protein. The top ten hold 42% of the sample, which has approximately 250,000 distinct CDR3 sequences, 70% to 85% seen once. In the case of this clonotype: Its specificity is not known. The CDR3 ends on some other residue instead of the conserved phenylalanine or tryptophan, so this is likely a read error.

The patients chosen for sequencing had shown expansion of CD8+CD57+ cells (detected by flow cytometry). Each of the patients presented with severe acquired aplastic anemia. When blood sampling took place, the patients had received no therapy. The CDR3 totals 13 residues. CDR1 is SGHVS and CDR2 is FQNEAQ in the germline V gene. The source material was sorted CD4+, CD8+, or CD8+CD57+ T cells (not recorded which) from PBMCs. The receptor was isolated from a human donor with aplastic anemia. The J gene is TRBJ2-3, the V gene TRBV7-8; possible D gene TRBD2, 6 bases. The DNA for the CDR3 is TGTGCCAGCGGGGAAGCGGGCAGAGATGCGCAGTATTAT. Amino acid sequence: CASGEAGRDAQYY.